The 18 T cell receptor beta chains below come from one sample, sequenced in a study of Ad26.COV2.S vaccination and SARS-CoV-2 variants. Only in-frame clones appear in the TCRdb table, and some are missing; sequencing was by immunoSEQ multiplex PCR. Here the sample spans about 250,000 clones, roughly 89% being singletons. Indicated treatment: 15 to 20 received Ad26.COV2.S at low or high dose, single or two shots; about 5 received placebo; per-sample allocation not given. Samples were taken on day 63 after the first vaccine or placebo injection. This specimen was peripheral blood, taken in a trial of Ad26.COV2.S vaccine versus placebo. These receptors came from a person between 18 and 65 years old who received the Ad26.COV2.S COVID-19 vaccine or a placebo.

The table lists this clone with a count of one. V usage is TRBV5-4 and J usage is TRBJ2-1, with TRBD2 matching 12 bases. Germline CDR1 SGHNT, CDR2 YYREEE (reference sequence). V gave up 1 base and J gave up 13 bases; unmatched junction bases: 3. There are 13 residues in the CDR3. CDR3 residues: CASSLPLAGGQFF. The CDR3 DNA reads as TGTGCCAGCAGCTTGCCACTAGCGGGGGGCCAGTTCTTC.

The chain employs TRBV5-6 and TRBJ2-1; perhaps TRBD2 as D (6 bases). Trimming left V 0 bases short and J 6 bases short, with 22 bases between. Germline assignment: CDR1 SGHDT and CDR2 YYEEEE. CDR3 length: 18 residues. CDR3 sequence (DNA): TGTGCCAGCAGCTTGGAGTATGAATGGCGGGAAGTTGGCAATGAGCAGTTCTTC. Encoded protein: CASSLEYEWREVGNEQFF.

This clone was detected a few times. CDR3 residues: CASSPPRWRTSVSNEQFF. CDR3 bases: TGTGCCAGCAGCCCCCCCCGGTGGAGGACTAGTGTATCTAATGAGCAGTTCTTC. V usage is TRBV7-2 and J usage is TRBJ2-1; 7 bases match TRBD2. Germline V gene sequence: CDR1 SGHTA, CDR2 FQGNSA. V dropped 5 bases and J dropped 7; count of bases not matched to a gene: 20. The CDR3 is 18 amino acids.

The chain carries TRBV6-6 and TRBJ1-3; perhaps TRBD1 as D (6 bases). The CDR3 has 13 amino acids. The germline CDR1 and CDR2 sequences are MNHNY and SVGAGI (reference sequence). The V and J ends lost 6 bases and 5 bases respectively, with 11 bases between them. CDR3 residues: CASSPQGRNTIYF. The CDR3 DNA is TGTGCCAGCAGCCCACAGGGTAGAAACACCATATATTTT.

The rearrangement joins TRBV5-1 to TRBJ1-1; no firm D call. The CDR3 covers 15 residues. The V gene's germline CDR1 is SGHRS and CDR2 YFSETQ. V gave up 4 bases and J gave up 4 bases, with 17 bases separating them. In nucleotides, the CDR3 is TGCGCCAGCAGCGCGCGGGCCCTGAGCGGCACTGAAGCTTTCTTT. Amino acids: CASSARALSGTEAFF.

The chain combines TRBV2 with TRBJ1-3; 8 nucleotides agree with TRBD1. Germline assignment: CDR1 SNHLY and CDR2 FYNNEI. This CDR3 is built from 15 residues. Trimming removed 5 bases from V and 2 bases from J; junction bases left unmatched: 5. CDR3 protein: CASSSRTGTGNTIYF. The CDR3 DNA follows: TGTGCCAGCAGTAGCCGGACAGGGACTGGAAACACCATATATTTT.

A few counts support this clone. The genes are TRBV24-1 and TRBJ2-1; D is ambiguous. V lost 1 base and J 5 bases, leaving 8 bases between the germline ends. Looked up from germline, CDR1 is KGHDR and CDR2 is SFDVKD. There are 14 residues in the CDR3. Here the CDR3 DNA reads TGTGCCACCAGTGATTTTCGCCCGAACAATGAGCAGTTCTTC. Translated, it gives CATSDFRPNNEQFF.

The rearrangement uses TRBV27 and TRBJ1-2; possible D gene TRBD1, 6 bases. V was pared by 5 bases and J by 8 bases, with 18 bases between. Germline assignment: CDR1 MNHEY and CDR2 SMNVEV (reference sequence). The CDR3 length is 14 residues. The chain's CDR3 is CASSTRQEAKGYTF. CDR3 nucleotides: TGTGCCAGCAGTACCCGACAGGAGGCTAAGGGCTACACCTTC.

This chain links TRBV28 with TRBJ2-7, with 9 bases lining up with TRBD2. This CDR3 is built from 16 residues. V was clipped by 5 bases and J by 7 bases; unmatched bases: 15. Per the germline V gene, CDR1 is MDHEN and CDR2 is SYDVKM. The CDR3 nucleotides read TGTGCCAGCAGTCCCCTGGCGGGAGGGCGATGGGAAGAGCAGTACGTC. Amino acids: CASSPLAGGRWEEQYV.

The V gene is TRBV14, the J gene TRBJ1-1, with TRBD1 matching over 11 bases. CDR1 SGHDN and CDR2 FVKESK come from the germline V gene. J lost 1 base, V lost 6 bases, and 7 bases had no gene match. This CDR3 contains 16 residues. Here the CDR3 DNA reads TGTGCCAGCAGAAATGGACAGGGGGCAGGGAACACTGAAGCTTTCTTT. Translation: CASRNGQGAGNTEAFF.

The rearrangement joins TRBV7-8 to TRBJ2-7; 7 nucleotides line up with TRBD2. Germline CDR1 reads SGHVS; CDR2 reads FQNEAQ. V shed 0 bases, J shed 1 base, and the junction held 0 bases outside the gene matches. The CDR3 is made up of 14 amino acids. The CDR3 reads CASSLAGGSYEQYV. CDR3 DNA: TGTGCCAGCAGCTTAGCGGGAGGGTCCTACGAGCAGTACGTC.

The chain is built from TRBV6-2 or TRBV6-3 and TRBJ2-7; D call uncertain. Trimming stripped 5 bases from V and 3 bases from J, with 11 bases between. CDR1 and CDR2 from the germline V gene are MNHEY and SVGEGT. The length of the CDR3 is 13 residues. Here the CDR3 DNA reads TGTGCCAGCAGTCGGCCCCCGAGCTACGAGCAGTACGTC. Protein sequence: CASSRPPSYEQYV.

DNA for the CDR3: TGTGCCAGCAGTGACTTGGGACAGGGGGCCGAGACCTCTGGGGCCAACGTCCTGACTTTC. Translating gives CASSDLGQGAETSGANVLTF. J is TRBJ2-6 and V is TRBV6-4; 12 bases are a match to TRBD1. The germline CDR1 and CDR2 sequences are MRHNA and SNTAGT. Trimming cost V 1 base and J 0 bases; bases outside gene matches: 7. The CDR3 spans 20 residues.

The chain links TRBV10-3 to TRBJ1-1, with D possibly TRBD1 on 6 matching bases. The CDR3 spans 14 residues. Germline CDR1 reads ENHRY; CDR2 reads SYGVKD. V was clipped by 2 bases and J by 5 bases, with 12 bases between them. CDR3 nucleotides: TGTGCCATCAGTGAGCAGGGGCGCAGGACTGAAGCTTTCTTT. Encoded protein: CAISEQGRRTEAFF.

V and J are TRBV18 and TRBJ1-2; 8 bases align to TRBD1. The ends lost 2 bases at V and 6 bases at J; junction bases unmatched: 5. In germline, CDR1 is KGHSH, CDR2 LQKENI. This CDR3 region has 14 residues. CDR3 DNA sequence: TGTGCCAGCTCACCAACGACAGGGGAGAATGGCTACACCTTC. Its protein product is CASSPTTGENGYTF.

V usage is TRBV6-5 and J usage is TRBJ1-1; no clear D gene. Trimming left V 7 bases short and J 2 bases short, with 17 bases between. This CDR3 region has 15 residues. The germline CDR1 and CDR2 sequences are MNHEY and SVGAGI. The CDR3 DNA sequence: TGTGCCAGCACCCTTACTAGACCGCACAACACTGAAGCTTTCTTT. It specifies CASTLTRPHNTEAFF.

This chain links TRBV7-2 with TRBJ2-7, with TRBD1 as a possible D gene (6 bases). The CDR3 sequence is 12 residues long. Germline V gene data show CDR1 as SGHTA and CDR2 as FQGNSA. Trimming left V 1 base short and J 6 bases short, with 7 bases between. CDR3 loop: CASSLVRGEQYF. In DNA form, the CDR3 reads TGTGCCAGCAGCTTAGTCAGGGGCGAGCAGTACTTC. The full variable domain, with the rest looked up from reference TRBV7-2 and TRBJ2-7, is GAGVSQSPSNKVTEKGKDVELRCDPISGHTALYWYRQSLGQGLEFLIYFQGNSAPDKSGLPSDRFSAERTGGSVSTLTIQRTQQEDSAVYLCASSLVRGEQYFGPGTRLTVT.

This chain joins TRBV7-3 and TRBJ1-2; 7 bases are shared with TRBD1. The CDR3 covers 17 residues. Germline trimming cut 3 bases from V and 0 bases from J; bases unmatched to any gene: 10. Germline CDR1 reads SGHTA; CDR2 reads FQGTGA. The CDR3, as DNA: TGTGCCAGCAGCTTCCTCGGACAGGCTAGCGCTAACTATGGCTACACCTTC. It encodes CASSFLGQASANYGYTF.